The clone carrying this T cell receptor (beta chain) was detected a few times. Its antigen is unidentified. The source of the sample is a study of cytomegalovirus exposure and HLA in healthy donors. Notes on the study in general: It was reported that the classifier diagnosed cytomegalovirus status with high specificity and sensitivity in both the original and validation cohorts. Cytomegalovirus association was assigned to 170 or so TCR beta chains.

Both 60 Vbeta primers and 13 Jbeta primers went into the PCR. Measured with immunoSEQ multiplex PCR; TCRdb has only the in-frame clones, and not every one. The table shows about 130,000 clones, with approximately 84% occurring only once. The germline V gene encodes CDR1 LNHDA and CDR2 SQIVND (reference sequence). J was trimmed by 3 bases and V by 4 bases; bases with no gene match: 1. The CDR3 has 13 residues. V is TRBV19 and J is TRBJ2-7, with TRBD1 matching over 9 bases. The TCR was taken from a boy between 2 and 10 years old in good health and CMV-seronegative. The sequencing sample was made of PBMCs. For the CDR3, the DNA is TGTGCCAGTAGTACGACAGGGGGCTACGAGCAGTACTTC. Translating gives CASSTTGGYEQYF. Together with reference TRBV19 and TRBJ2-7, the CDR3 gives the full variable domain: DGGITQSPKYLFRKEGQNVTLSCEQNLNHDAMYWYRQDPGQGLRLIYYSQIVNDFQKGDIAEGYSVSREKKESFPLTVTSAQKNPTAFYLCASSTTGGYEQYFGPGTRLTVT.